This T cell receptor (beta chain) was captured by sequencing in a study of identical twins. Study results and limitations: The conclusions drew on cross-sectional statistical analysis instead of tracking the same donors. Out-of-frame alpha sequences common to twins exhibited a surplus of low generation probability. Recombination models fit unrelated individuals' TCR alpha sharing but underestimated twins'.

The germline V and J ends were trimmed by 0 bases and 4 bases, with 10 bases remaining between them. The CDR3 runs 14 residues. CDR1 is SGHRS, CDR2 YFSETQ, per germline. A universal primer site was added by template switching, and unique molecular identifiers were carried by the cDNA. TCRdb itself ran the 5' RACE reads through MiXCR, one entry per CDR3 protein. In the table there are hundreds of thousands of distinct CDR3 sequences, 5.5% to 6.5% of which are singletons. This clonotype was seen at least ten times. The target antigen is unknown. V usage is TRBV5-1 and J usage is TRBJ1-1, with D unresolved. Sequencing was carried out using naive T cells sorted from blood. The sequence derives from a man younger than 35 in good health. CDR3 coding DNA: TGCGCCAGCAGCTTGGTGGGAGCGAGCACTGAAGCTTTCTTT. Protein sequence: CASSLVGASTEAFF. Variable domain in full (rest from reference TRBV5-1 and TRBJ1-1): KAGVTQTPRYLIKTRGQQVTLSCSPISGHRSVSWYQQTPGQGLQFLFEYFSETQRNKGNFPGRFSGRQFSNSRSEMNVSTLELGDSALYLCASSLVGASTEAFFGQGTRLTVV.